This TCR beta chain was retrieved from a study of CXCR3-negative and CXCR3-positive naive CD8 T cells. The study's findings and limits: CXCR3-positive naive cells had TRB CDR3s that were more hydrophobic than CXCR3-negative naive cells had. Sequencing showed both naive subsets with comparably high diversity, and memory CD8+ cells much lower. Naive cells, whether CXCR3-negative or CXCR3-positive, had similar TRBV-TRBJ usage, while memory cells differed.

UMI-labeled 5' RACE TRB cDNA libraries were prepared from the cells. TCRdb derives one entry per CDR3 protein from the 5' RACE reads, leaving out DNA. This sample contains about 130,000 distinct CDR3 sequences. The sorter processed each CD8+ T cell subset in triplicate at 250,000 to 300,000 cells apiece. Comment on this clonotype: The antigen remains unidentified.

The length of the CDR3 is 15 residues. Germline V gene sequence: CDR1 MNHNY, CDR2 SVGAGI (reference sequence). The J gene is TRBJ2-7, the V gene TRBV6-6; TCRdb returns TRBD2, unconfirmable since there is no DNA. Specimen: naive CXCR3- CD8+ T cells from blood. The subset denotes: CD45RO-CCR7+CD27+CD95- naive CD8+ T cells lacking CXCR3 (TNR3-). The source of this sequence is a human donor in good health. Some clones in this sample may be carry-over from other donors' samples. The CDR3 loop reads CASSYAVGGSTEQYF.